This T cell receptor (beta chain) appears in the sequencing data of a study of T cells in Graves' hyperthyroidism and ophthalmopathy. Overall study results and limits: Blood samples included most of the expanded thyroid clonotypes exceeding 0.001. Ophthalmopathy got predicted by the model a median around 6.8 months before its onset.

At least ten counts were recorded for this clonotype. Its specificity is unknown. This CDR3 contains 11 residues. V was pared by 2 bases and J by 8 bases, with 9 bases between. Germline V gene data show CDR1 as SQVTM and CDR2 as ANQGSEA. Amplification targeted TCR beta CDR3 regions from RNA transcripts. RT-PCR in the first round (using the HTBI primer set) targeted the TCR CDR3. TCRdb processed the multiplex PCR reads anew with MiXCR; each CDR3 protein has one entry. The profile shows approximately 640,000 distinct CDR3 sequences, about 45% of them singletons. Material: peripheral blood or thyroid tissue (not recorded which). This clonotype originated in an adult man with Graves' disease, either hyperthyroidism or ophthalmopathy (not recorded which). This chain connects TRBV29-1 to TRBJ1-2, with unresolved D. The CDR3 DNA is TGCAGCGTTGAAATTCGGGAGGGCTACACCTTC. It translates to CSVEIREGYTF.